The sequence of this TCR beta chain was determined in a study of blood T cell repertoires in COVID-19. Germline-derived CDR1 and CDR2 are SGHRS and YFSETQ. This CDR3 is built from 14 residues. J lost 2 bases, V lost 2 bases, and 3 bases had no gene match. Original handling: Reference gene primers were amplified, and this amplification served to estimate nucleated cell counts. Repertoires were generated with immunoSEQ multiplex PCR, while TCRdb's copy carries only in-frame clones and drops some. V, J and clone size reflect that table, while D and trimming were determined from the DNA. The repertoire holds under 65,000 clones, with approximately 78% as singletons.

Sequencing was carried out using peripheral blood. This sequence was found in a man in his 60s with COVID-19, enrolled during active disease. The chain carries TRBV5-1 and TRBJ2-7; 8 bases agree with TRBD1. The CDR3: CASSFGQGTYEQYF. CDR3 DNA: TGCGCCAGCAGCTTTGGACAGGGAACCTACGAGCAGTACTTC.